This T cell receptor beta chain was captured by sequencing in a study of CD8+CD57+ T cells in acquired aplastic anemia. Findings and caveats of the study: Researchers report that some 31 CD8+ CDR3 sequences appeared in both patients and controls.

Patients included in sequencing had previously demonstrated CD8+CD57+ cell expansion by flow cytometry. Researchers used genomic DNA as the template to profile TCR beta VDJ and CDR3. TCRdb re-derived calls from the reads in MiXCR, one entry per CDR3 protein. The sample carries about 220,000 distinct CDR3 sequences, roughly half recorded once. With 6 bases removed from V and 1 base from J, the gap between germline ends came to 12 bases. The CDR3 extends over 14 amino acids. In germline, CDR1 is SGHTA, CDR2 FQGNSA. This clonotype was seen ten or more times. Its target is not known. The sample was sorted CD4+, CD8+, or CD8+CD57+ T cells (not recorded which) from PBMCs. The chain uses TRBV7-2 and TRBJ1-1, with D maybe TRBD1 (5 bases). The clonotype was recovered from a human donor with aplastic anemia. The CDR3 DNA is TGTGCCAGCAGTTCGGGAGGGACGAACACTGAAGCTTTCTTT. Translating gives CASSSGGTNTEAFF.